These 30 T cell receptor beta chains share one sample of origin, sequenced in a study of T cells in Graves' hyperthyroidism and ophthalmopathy. Amplification of TCR beta CDR3 regions was performed using RNA transcripts as template. The primer set for the first-round RT-PCR of the TCR CDR3 was HTBI. TCRdb used MiXCR to reprocess the multiplex PCR reads, holding one entry per CDR3 protein. The data contain hundreds of thousands of distinct CDR3 sequences, 11% to 15% of them seen just once; the ten biggest clones take up about 14%. Material: blood. The source of these receptors is a woman aged 40-49 years with Graves' hyperthyroidism.

The chain carries TRBV9 and TRBJ2-4; no clear D gene. The CDR3 contains 17 residues. Trimming cost V 0 bases and J 0 bases, with 13 bases left between them. Looked up from germline, CDR1 is SGDLS and CDR2 is YYNGEE. The CDR3 nucleotides are TGTGCCAGCAGCGTAGCTTTTAGGAGACTAGCCAAAAACATTCAGTACTTC. Translated: CASSVAFRRLAKNIQYF. Looking up the rest from reference TRBV9 and TRBJ2-4 gives the full variable domain: DSGVTQTPKHLITATGQRVTLRCSPRSGDLSVYWYQQSLDQGLQFLIQYYNGEERAKGNILERFSAQQFPDLHSELNLSSLELGDSALYFCASSVAFRRLAKNIQYFGAGTRLSVL.

This clonotype appeared many times. The chain combines TRBV9 with TRBJ2-3, with TRBD2 identical over 10 bases. V shed 4 bases, J shed 2 bases, and the junction held 7 bases outside the gene matches. The CDR3 covers 16 residues. Germline V gives CDR1 SGDLS, CDR2 YYNGEE. This chain's CDR3 is CASSTGLAEPTDTQYF. Written as DNA, the CDR3 is TGTGCCAGCAGCACAGGACTAGCGGAGCCCACAGATACGCAGTATTTT.

This clonotype was counted ten times or more. The chain has TRBV3-1 and TRBJ2-7; the match to TRBD2 covers 9 bases. The CDR3 has 15 amino acids. The V gene end was trimmed by 0 bases and the J gene end by 6 bases; junction bases not matched to a gene: 6. Germline loops: CDR1 LGHDT, CDR2 YNNKEL (reference sequence). CDR3 residues: CASSQDWASGTEQYF. The CDR3 DNA sequence: TGTGCCAGCAGCCAAGATTGGGCTAGCGGGACCGAGCAGTACTTC.

This clonotype was seen just once. The chain joins TRBV5-1 to TRBJ1-1; TRBD1 agrees at 8 bases. Germline assignment: CDR1 SGHRS and CDR2 YFSETQ. CDR3 length equals 15 residues. The V and J ends lost 4 bases and 2 bases, in that order; junction bases with no gene match: 7. CDR3 loop: CASSEPGGANTEAFF. Written as DNA, the CDR3 is TGCGCCAGCAGCGAACCAGGGGGCGCCAACACTGAAGCTTTCTTT. Looking up the rest from reference TRBV5-1 and TRBJ1-1 gives the full variable domain: KAGVTQTPRYLIKTRGQQVTLSCSPISGHRSVSWYQQTPGQGLQFLFEYFSETQRNKGNFPGRFSGRQFSNSRSEMNVSTLELGDSALYLCASSEPGGANTEAFFGQGTRLTVV.

The chain uses TRBV28 and TRBJ2-7; D perhaps matches TRBD2 (6 bases). CDR1 is MDHEN and CDR2 is SYDVKM in the germline V gene. The CDR3 has 14 residues. V gave up 3 bases and J gave up 4 bases, with 13 bases separating them. Written as DNA, the CDR3 is TGTGCCAGCAGTTTCCGGAGGGCCTTTTACGAGCAGTACTTC. Its translation: CASSFRRAFYEQYF.

This clonotype has only a few counts. The chain is built from TRBV24-1 and TRBJ2-1; 7 bases map to TRBD2. The ends lost 4 bases at V and 1 base at J; junction bases unmatched: 6. The CDR3 runs 16 residues. Germline lookup yields CDR1 KGHDR and CDR2 SFDVKD. In DNA, the CDR3 is TGTGCCACCAGTGACCCGAGCGGGAATTCCTACAATGAGCAGTTCTTC. Residues: CATSDPSGNSYNEQFF.

This clonotype was counted at least ten times. This chain joins TRBV29-1 and TRBJ2-3; D is undetermined. Trimming removed 7 bases at V and 6 bases at J, with 8 bases between. This CDR3 is built from 10 residues. CDR1 is SQVTM and CDR2 is ANQGSEA in the germline V gene. CDR3 DNA sequence: TGCAGCGGTTCGTGGGATACGCAGTATTTT. This codes for CSGSWDTQYF.

This clonotype was detected a few times. The chain employs TRBV10-3 and TRBJ1-2; 7 bases line up with TRBD1. Trimming removed 0 bases from V and 4 bases from J; junction bases left unmatched: 8. This CDR3 is 16 amino acids long. CDR1 ENHRY and CDR2 SYGVKD come from the germline V gene. The CDR3 here is CAISESPRGQSYGYTF. The CDR3 region has the DNA TGTGCCATCAGTGAGTCGCCGAGGGGGCAAAGCTATGGCTACACCTTC.

The CDR3 bases are TGTGCCAGCAGCCAAGCGGGGACAGTCGGTGGCTACACCTTC. Residues: CASSQAGTVGGYTF. V gene TRBV14 combines with J gene TRBJ1-2; TRBD1 matches at 7 bases. The CDR3 is 14 amino acids. CDR1 and CDR2 (germline): SGHDN, FVKESK. The V gene end was trimmed by 1 base and the J gene end by 7 bases; junction bases not matched to a gene: 6.

This clonotype turned up a few times. The chain joins TRBV20-1 to TRBJ2-3; D is undetermined. The length of the CDR3 is 15 residues. CDR1 DFQATT and CDR2 SNEGSKA come from the germline V gene (reference sequence). Trimming took off 3 bases at V and 4 bases at J, with 17 bases between the two ends. The CDR3 loop reads CSASRLPPFPDTQYF. Here the CDR3 DNA reads TGCAGTGCTAGTAGACTTCCACCGTTCCCAGATACGCAGTATTTT.

This clonotype was recorded at least ten times. V is TRBV6-1 and J is TRBJ2-5; 10 nucleotides agree with TRBD1. J gave up 6 bases and V 6 bases, and 4 bases lay outside the gene matches. Germline V gene sequence: CDR1 MNHNS, CDR2 SASEGT. CDR3 length equals 13 residues. The CDR3 DNA is TGTGCCAGCAGGAGGACAGGGGGGCAGACCCAGTACTTC. Protein product: CASRRTGGQTQYF.

This clonotype turned up a few times. V and J are TRBV10-3 and TRBJ2-1, with 12 bases matching TRBD2. The CDR3 is 15 amino acids. After removal of 5 bases from V and 9 bases from J, the junction contained 8 bases not matched to a gene. Germline V CDR1 and CDR2: ENHRY, SYGVKD. CDR3 protein: CAISSRLAGEGEQFF. The CDR3, as DNA: TGTGCCATCAGTTCGAGACTAGCGGGAGAAGGTGAGCAGTTCTTC.

The sample holds many counts of this clonotype. The chain uses TRBV4-1 and TRBJ1-1; D is perhaps TRBD1 (5 bases). The germline V gene encodes CDR1 MGHRA and CDR2 YSYEKL. The CDR3 extends over 15 amino acids. V shed 2 bases and J shed 0 bases, with 10 bases lying between them. CDR3 nucleotides: TGCGCCAGCAGCCAAAACCCGACAGTGAACACTGAAGCTTTCTTT. Its translation is CASSQNPTVNTEAFF.

The gene calls are TRBV19 and TRBJ1-1, with 7 bases matching TRBD1. Germline values: CDR1 LNHDA, CDR2 SQIVND (reference sequence). The CDR3 totals 16 residues. Losses at the gene ends were 6 bases for V and 0 bases for J; bases not matched to a gene: 10. CDR3 residues: CASRSQGGGVNTEAFF. DNA of the CDR3: TGTGCCAGTAGGAGCCAGGGAGGGGGCGTGAACACTGAAGCTTTCTTT.

This clonotype was picked up many times. The chain is built from TRBV20-1 and TRBJ2-7; 10 nucleotides align to TRBD2. The CDR3 covers 15 residues. V shed 2 bases, J shed 2 bases, and the junction held 6 bases outside the gene matches. Germline values: CDR1 DFQATT, CDR2 SNEGSKA (reference sequence). The CDR3 sequence is CSARKSAGGPYEQYF. In DNA, the CDR3 is TGCAGTGCTAGAAAGTCAGCGGGAGGGCCCTACGAGCAGTACTTC.

This clonotype was counted only a few times. This chain links TRBV6-5 with TRBJ2-1; D gene unclear. The CDR3 extends over 15 amino acids. V dropped 2 bases and J dropped 0 bases, with 8 bases sitting between them. Per germline, CDR1 MNHEY and CDR2 SVGAGI. This CDR3 is CASSYGVSSYNEQFF. CDR3 DNA: TGTGCCAGCAGTTACGGCGTCAGCTCCTACAATGAGCAGTTCTTC.

In this sample, this clonotype turned up many times. The chain is built from TRBV5-6 and TRBJ2-1; no firm D call. Trimming pared 5 bases from V and 4 bases from J, leaving 10 bases between. Germline-derived CDR1 and CDR2 are SGHDT and YYEEEE. CDR3 length: 13 amino acids. The CDR3 DNA sequence: TGTGCCAGCAGTTTTGCTTTATACAATGAGCAGTTCTTC. Its translation is CASSFALYNEQFF.

The table lists this clonotype with many counts. The J gene is TRBJ1-4, the V gene TRBV7-9; the match to TRBD1 covers 7 bases. This CDR3 has 16 amino acids. The V gene's germline CDR1 is SEHNR and CDR2 FQNEAQ (reference sequence). Unmatched junction bases numbered 7, after V lost 5 bases and J lost 1 base. CDR3 in amino acids: CASSSNTGETNEKLFF. In DNA form, the CDR3 reads TGTGCCAGCAGCAGCAACACAGGGGAAACTAATGAAAAACTGTTTTTT.

This clonotype was seen many times. V and J are TRBV20-1 and TRBJ2-3, with 10 bases aligning to TRBD2. Germline CDR1 DFQATT, CDR2 SNEGSKA (reference sequence). This CDR3 contains 19 residues. V lost 2 bases and J lost 3; bases outside the gene matches: 17. CDR3: CSARPHGLAGVSLTDTQYF. In nucleotides, the CDR3 is TGCAGTGCTAGACCCCACGGGCTAGCGGGAGTGTCCTTGACAGATACGCAGTATTTT.

This chain connects TRBV9 to TRBJ2-1; 11 bases fit TRBD2. Per germline, CDR1 SGDLS and CDR2 YYNGEE. CDR3 length equals 18 residues. The ends lost 5 bases at V and 1 base at J; junction bases unmatched: 11. This chain's CDR3 is CASSNTLAGGPSYNEQFF. In DNA, the CDR3 is TGTGCCAGCAGTAATACCCTAGCGGGAGGCCCATCCTACAATGAGCAGTTCTTC.

This clonotype was seen repeatedly, ten times or more. J is TRBJ2-1 and V is TRBV20-1; D perhaps matches TRBD2 (5 bases). V was clipped by 6 bases and J by 9 bases, with 12 bases between them. Germline values: CDR1 DFQATT, CDR2 SNEGSKA (reference sequence). The CDR3 runs 11 residues. The CDR3 DNA reads as TGCAGTGCAGCGGCCGTGCCTGAGCAGTTCTTC. As protein: CSAAAVPEQFF.

Ten or more counts support this clonotype. CDR3 DNA sequence: TGCGCCAGCAGCGGCCGGCCCGGAGGGGCGGAGACCCAGTACTTC. This encodes CASSGRPGGAETQYF. V is TRBV5-1 and J is TRBJ2-5, with D maybe TRBD2 (6 bases). Germline V lookup: CDR1 SGHRS, CDR2 YFSETQ. Trimming left V 4 bases short and J 5 bases short, with 18 bases between. The CDR3 is 15 residues long.

V gene TRBV6-1 combines with J gene TRBJ1-4; D remains ambiguous. The V and J ends lost 6 bases and 5 bases respectively, with 13 bases between them. The CDR3 covers 14 residues. Germline CDR1 and CDR2: MNHNS and SASEGT. The CDR3 region is CASRLTGTNEKLFF. The CDR3 nucleotides are TGTGCCAGCAGATTGACGGGAACCAATGAAAAACTGTTTTTT.

This clonotype was observed many times. CDR3 bases: TGTGCCAGCAGCTCCGGGACTAGCGTGTACGAGCAGTACTTC. It encodes CASSSGTSVYEQYF. The rearrangement joins TRBV5-6 to TRBJ2-7; 10 bases are shared with TRBD2. The J segment lost 4 bases and the V segment lost 3 bases, leaving 4 bases of the junction unmatched. This CDR3 comprises 14 residues. Per the germline V gene, CDR1 is SGHDT and CDR2 is YYEEEE.

About this clonotype itself: This sequence may be a read error, since a much larger clone differs from it by one base. The chain couples TRBV5-1 to TRBJ1-5; no reliable D call. Germline CDR1 and CDR2: SGHRS and YFSETQ. The CDR3 runs 15 residues. V lost 0 bases and J 5 bases, leaving 12 bases between the germline ends. The CDR3 loop reads CASSLGTARDQPQHF. The CDR3 DNA follows: TGCGCCAGCAGCTTGGGGACGGCAAGGGATCAGCCCCAGCATTTT.

V gene TRBV6-5 combines with J gene TRBJ1-3, with TRBD1 matching over 9 bases. Germline V lookup: CDR1 MNHEY, CDR2 SVGAGI. Trimming took 4 bases from V and 4 from J; bases not matched to a gene: 8. There are 16 residues in the CDR3. CDR3 residues: CASSWGGQGQGNTIYF. CDR3 bases: TGTGCCAGCAGTTGGGGGGGACAGGGTCAAGGAAACACCATATATTTT.

In this sample, this clonotype turned up many times. The CDR3 nucleotides read TGTGCCAGCAGCTATCTACAGGGGGCCAAAAACATTCAGTACTTC. It translates to CASSYLQGAKNIQYF. The chain uses TRBV28 and TRBJ2-4; TRBD1 matches 7 bases. This CDR3 contains 15 residues. V shed 6 bases, J shed 1 base, and the junction held 6 bases outside the gene matches. In germline, CDR1 is MDHEN, CDR2 SYDVKM. Drawing the rest from reference TRBV28 and TRBJ2-4, the complete variable domain is DVKVTQSSRYLVKRTGEKVFLECVQDMDHENMFWYRQDPGLGLRLIYFSYDVKMKEKGDIPEGYSVSREKKERFSLILESASTNQTSMYLCASSYLQGAKNIQYFGAGTRLSVL.

This clonotype was detected a few times. The V gene is TRBV29-1, the J gene TRBJ1-2; unclear D gene. Trimming left V 6 bases short and J 3 bases short, with 8 bases between. The CDR3 sequence is 11 residues long. CDR1 and CDR2 (germline): SQVTM, ANQGSEA. The CDR3 sequence is CSVNSHYGYTF. The CDR3 region has the DNA TGCAGCGTGAACAGCCACTATGGCTACACCTTC.

This clonotype was seen a handful of times. This chain uses TRBV10-2 with TRBJ2-2; 8 bases are a match to TRBD1. This CDR3 has 18 amino acids. CDR1 and CDR2 (germline): WSHSY, SAAADI. V lost 4 bases to trimming and J lost 0 bases; unmatched junction nucleotides: 10. CDR3 protein: CASSVRDRISSNTGELFF. For the CDR3, the DNA is TGCGCCAGCAGTGTTCGGGACAGGATTTCCTCGAACACCGGGGAGCTGTTTTTT.

This clonotype was detected many times. The chain joins TRBV11-2 to TRBJ2-7; D remains unclear. The CDR3 is 14 amino acids. Trimming removed 3 bases from V and 6 bases from J, with 15 bases in between. In germline, CDR1 is SGHAT, CDR2 FQNNGV. The CDR3 loop is CASSFGGSSGEQYF. In nucleotides, the CDR3 is TGTGCCAGCAGCTTCGGCGGCTCCTCGGGCGAGCAGTACTTC.